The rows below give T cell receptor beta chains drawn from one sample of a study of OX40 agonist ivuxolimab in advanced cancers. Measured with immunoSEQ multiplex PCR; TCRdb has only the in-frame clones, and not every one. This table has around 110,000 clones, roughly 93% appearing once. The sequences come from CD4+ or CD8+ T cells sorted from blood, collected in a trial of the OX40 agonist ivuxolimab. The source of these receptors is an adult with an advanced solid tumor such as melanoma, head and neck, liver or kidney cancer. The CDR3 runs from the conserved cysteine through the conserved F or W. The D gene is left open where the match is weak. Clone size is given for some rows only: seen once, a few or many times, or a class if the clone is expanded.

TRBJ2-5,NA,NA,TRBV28,TGTGCCAGCAGTGATTCGGACATCCAAGAGACCCAGTACTTC,CASSDSDIQETQYF
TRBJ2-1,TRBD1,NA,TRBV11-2,TGTGCCAGCAGCTCAGGACAGGGGCCGTTCTTC,CASSSGQGPFF
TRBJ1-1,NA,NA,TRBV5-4,TGTGCCAGCAGCCCGCAGCCGTTGACGAACACTGAAGCTTTCTTT,CASSPQPLTNTEAFF
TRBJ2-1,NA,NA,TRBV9,TGTGCCAGCAGCGTAGCGACGGGACCAATATACAATGAGCAGTTCTTC,CASSVATGPIYNEQFF
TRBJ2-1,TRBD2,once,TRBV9,TGTGCCAGCAGCGTAGCCCCCCCGACTAGCGGGGTCGGGAATGAGCAGTTCTTC,CASSVAPPTSGVGNEQFF
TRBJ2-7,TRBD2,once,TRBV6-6,TGTGCCAGCAGTTATTATGGGGGGAGGGACGAGCAGTACTTC,CASSYYGGRDEQYF
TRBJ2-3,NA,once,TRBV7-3,TGTGCCAGCAGCTTGGCGGGGCTAATCACAGATACGCAGTATTTT,CASSLAGLITDTQYF
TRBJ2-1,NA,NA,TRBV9,TGTGCCAGCAGCAGGGGGGTGGGCGAGCAGTTCTTC,CASSRGVGEQFF
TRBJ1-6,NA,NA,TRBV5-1,TGCGCCAGCAGCTTGGGGGCCAGAGCCTCCCTCCACTTT,CASSLGARASLHF
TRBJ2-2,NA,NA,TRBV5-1,TGCGCCAGCAGCTTGGCCCGTACCGGGGAGCTGTTTTTT,CASSLARTGELFF
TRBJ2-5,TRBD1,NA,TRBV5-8,TGTGCCAGCAGCCAACAGGGGGCAGAGACCCAGTACTTC,CASSQQGAETQYF
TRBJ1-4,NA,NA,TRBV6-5,TGTGCCAGCAGCCGGACGGATGCAACTAATGAAAAACTGTTTTTT,CASSRTDATNEKLFF
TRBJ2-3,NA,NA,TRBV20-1,TGCAGTGCTGGGACCACAGATACGCAGTATTTT,CSAGTTDTQYF
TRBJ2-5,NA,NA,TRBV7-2,TGTGCCAGCAGCTTAAAGGAGACCCAGTACTTC,CASSLKETQYF
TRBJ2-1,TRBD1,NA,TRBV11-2,TGTGCCAGCAGCGCCACAGGGGTGAATGAGCAGTTCTTC,CASSATGVNEQFF
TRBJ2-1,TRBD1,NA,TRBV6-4,TGTGCCAGCAGTGACTCAGGGACAGCCTTCTACAATGAGCAGTTCTTC,CASSDSGTAFYNEQFF
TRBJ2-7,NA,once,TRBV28,TGTGCCAGTAAACTGGGGGGCAACACCTACGAGCAGTACTTC,CASKLGGNTYEQYF
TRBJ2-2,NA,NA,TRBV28,TGTGCCAGCAGTTTGGGCAGTCTAACGAACACCGGGGAGCTGTTTTTT,CASSLGSLTNTGELFF
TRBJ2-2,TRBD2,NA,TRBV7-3,TGTGCCAGCAGCTTAACTGGAGGGAGGGCGGCCGGGGAGCTGTCTTTT,CASSLTGGRAAGELSF
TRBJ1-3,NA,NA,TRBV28,TGTGCCAGCAGTTTATTCCGGAGCTCTGGAAACACCATATATTTT,CASSLFRSSGNTIYF
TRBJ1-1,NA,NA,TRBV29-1,TGCAGCGTAAAACGGACAGTCTTAATGAACACTGAAGCTTTCTTT,CSVKRTVLMNTEAFF
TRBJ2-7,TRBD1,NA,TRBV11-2,TGTGCCAGCAGCTCCCCGACAGGGGGCCACTACGAGCAGTACTTC,CASSSPTGGHYEQYF
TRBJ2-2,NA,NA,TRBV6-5,TGTGCCAGCATCACCTCGTGGTCGAGCACCGGGGAGCTGTTTTTT,CASITSWSSTGELFF
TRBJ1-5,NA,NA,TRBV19,TGTGCCAGTAGTTTCGGGACACAATCTCAGCCCCAGCATTTT,CASSFGTQSQPQHF
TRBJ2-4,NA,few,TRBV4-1,TGCGCCAGCAGCTCGCCGGCTGCTGATCGAAGGTCAAACATTCAGTACTTC,CASSSPAADRRSNIQYF
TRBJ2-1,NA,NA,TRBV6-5,TGTGCCAGCAGTTACGTGGGACGCTATGAGCAGTTCTTC,CASSYVGRYEQFF
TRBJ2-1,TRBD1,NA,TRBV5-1,TGCGCCAGCAGCTTGCGACAGGGTGCCTACAATGAGCAGTTCTTC,CASSLRQGAYNEQFF
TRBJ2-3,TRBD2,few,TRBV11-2,TGTGCCAGCAGCTGGGACTATCTAAAGGGGGATACGCAGTATTTT,CASSWDYLKGDTQYF
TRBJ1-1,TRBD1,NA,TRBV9,TGTGCCAGCAGCGTAGGGGGACAGACAAACACTGAAGCTTTCTTT,CASSVGGQTNTEAFF
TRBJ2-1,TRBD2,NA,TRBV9,TGTGCCAGCAGCGAGCGACTAGCGGGACGGTACAATGAGCAGTTCTTC,CASSERLAGRYNEQFF
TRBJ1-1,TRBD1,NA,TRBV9,TGTGCCAGCAGCGTTCGACAGGGCGTGAACACTGAAGCTTTCTTT,CASSVRQGVNTEAFF
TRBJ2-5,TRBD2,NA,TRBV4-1,TGCGCCAGCAGCCACCTCACGGGACTACCCTATCAAGAGACCCAGTACTTC,CASSHLTGLPYQETQYF
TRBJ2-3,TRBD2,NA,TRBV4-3,TGCGCCAGCAGCCAAGGGGCTAGCGGTGGGGGAGATACGCAGTATTTT,CASSQGASGGGDTQYF
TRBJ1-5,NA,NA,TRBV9,TGTGCCAGCAGCGTAGATCCTAATGGGGATCAGCCCCAGCATTTT,CASSVDPNGDQPQHF
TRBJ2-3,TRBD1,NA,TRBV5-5,TGTGCCAGCAGCTTGCTAGGGGGCTACACAGATACGCAGTATTTT,CASSLLGGYTDTQYF
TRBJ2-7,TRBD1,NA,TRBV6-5,TGTGCCAGCAGCCGGACAGGGGACGAGCAGTACTTC,CASSRTGDEQYF
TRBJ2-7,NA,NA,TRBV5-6,TGTGCCAGCACCCAGGACGCAGCGTCCTACGAGCAGTACTTC,CASTQDAASYEQYF